This TCR beta chain comes out of a study of T-cell reconstitution after alpha-beta-depleted transplantation in children. Germline V gene sequence: CDR1 SQVTM, CDR2 ANQGSEA. CDR3 length: 13 residues. V lost 4 bases and J lost 0, with 6 bases in between. In its sample, this clonotype was seen a few times. Unique molecular identifiers were used to barcode this TCRbeta library. TCRdb analysed the PCR reads with MiXCR anew, one entry per CDR3 protein. Of about 540,000 distinct CDR3 sequences listed, over 20% are singletons. This sequence joins TRBV29-1 and TRBJ2-2; D unclear. The sequence came from a boy in the first two years of life with Wiskott-Aldrich syndrome, due to receive a stem cell transplant. The sample in question was PBMCs, obtained before TCRalphabeta/CD19-depleted stem cell transplant. The CDR3 DNA follows: TGCAGCGTTGGAGCCCCGAACACCGGGGAGCTGTTTTTT. This codes for CSVGAPNTGELFF.